A selection of T cell receptor beta chains follows, all from one sample in a study of Graves' ophthalmopathy and Graves' hyperthyroidism. TCRdb recomputed calls from the multiplex PCR reads with MiXCR, one row per CDR3 protein. The table records hundreds of thousands of distinct CDR3 sequences, approximately 22% of them present only once. Sequencing input: peripheral blood. The receptor set was obtained from a woman between 18 and 29 years old with stable Graves' hyperthyroidism. Some clones in this sample may be carry-over from other donors' samples. The CDR3 runs from the conserved cysteine through the conserved F or W. The order of the fields is J gene, clone size, D gene, V gene, CDR3 protein, CDR3 DNA. The D gene is left open where the match is weak. Clone sizes are given selectively: once, few, many, or a class where the clone is expanded.

TRBJ1-2,many,NA,TRBV5-5,CASSSFGGVNYGYTF,TGTGCCAGCAGCTCCTTTGGCGGGGTAAACTATGGCTACACCTTC
TRBJ1-5,many,NA,TRBV6-1,CASSLTRIYQPQHF,TGTGCCAGCTCCCTAACCCGAATTTATCAGCCCCAGCATTTT
TRBJ1-1,many,NA,TRBV20-1,CSARTPSEGAEAFF,TGCAGTGCTAGAACCCCCAGCGAGGGGGCTGAAGCTTTCTTT
TRBJ2-7,many,TRBD2,TRBV6-5,CASSPLMTSGEEQYF,TGTGCCAGCAGTCCTCTTATGACTAGCGGGGAGGAGCAGTACTTC
TRBJ2-5,many,TRBD1,TRBV7-2,CASSQRDRLETQYF,TGTGCCAGCAGCCAACGGGACAGGCTAGAGACCCAGTACTTC
TRBJ2-7,NA,NA,TRBV28,CASRNRRVGGGHEQYF,TGTGCCAGCAGGAACCGACGAGTCGGGGGCGGACACGAGCAGTACTTC
TRBJ2-7,NA,TRBD2,TRBV20-1,CSARGLAGDHEQYF,TGCAGTGCTAGGGGACTAGCGGGAGACCACGAGCAGTACTTC
TRBJ2-7,NA,NA,TRBV5-1,CASSLAGTYIYEQYF,TGCGCCAGCAGCTTGGCCGGGACGTATATCTACGAGCAGTACTTC
TRBJ1-2,NA,NA,TRBV6-5,CASSYRGAGGYGYTF,TGTGCCAGCAGTTACCGGGGGGCTGGGGGGTATGGCTACACCTTC
TRBJ1-1,NA,NA,TRBV19,CASSVHRNTEAFF,TGTGCCAGTAGTGTACATAGGAACACTGAAGCTTTCTTT
TRBJ2-7,NA,TRBD2,TRBV6-2/TRBV6-3,CASSLRSGLGGEQYF,TGTGCCAGCAGTCTGCGATCCGGACTAGGAGGCGAGCAGTACTTC
TRBJ1-1,few,NA,TRBV5-1,CASSLATWKTEAFF,TGCGCCAGCAGCTTGGCTACCTGGAAAACTGAAGCTTTCTTT
TRBJ2-7,many,NA,TRBV20-1,CSARGPGRNYEQYF,TGCAGTGCTAGGGGACCAGGCAGAAACTACGAGCAGTACTTC
TRBJ1-5,many,NA,TRBV12-3/TRBV12-4,CASSGAFRNQPQHF,TGTGCCAGCAGCGGAGCGTTTCGTAATCAGCCCCAGCATTTT
TRBJ2-6,many,TRBD1,TRBV7-3,CASRPGQGVSGANVLTF,TGTGCCAGCAGGCCTGGACAGGGGGTCTCTGGGGCCAACGTCCTGACTTTC
TRBJ2-5,many,TRBD2,TRBV6-1,CASGTSGALQETQYF,TGTGCCAGCGGGACTAGCGGGGCTCTCCAAGAGACCCAGTACTTC
TRBJ1-2,many,NA,TRBV6-1,CASSEGGSGEGYGYTF,TGTGCCAGCAGTGAAGGAGGATCGGGGGAGGGGTATGGCTACACCTTC
TRBJ1-1,many,NA,TRBV29-1,CSVEEGWGLAFF,TGCAGCGTTGAAGAGGGGTGGGGTCTTGCTTTCTTT
TRBJ2-5,many,TRBD2,TRBV27,CASSLSALAGIGQETQYF,TGTGCCAGCAGTTTATCAGCTCTAGCGGGGATTGGGCAAGAGACCCAGTACTTC
TRBJ1-2,few,NA,TRBV28,CASSLSYRDGYTF,TGTGCCAGCAGTTTATCCTACAGGGATGGCTACACCTTC
TRBJ1-5,NA,TRBD1,TRBV27,CASSSRQGAIQPQHF,TGTGCCAGCAGTTCCAGACAGGGAGCGATCCAGCCCCAGCATTTT
TRBJ2-7,NA,TRBD1,TRBV10-3,CATTSTGAAVDEQYF,TGTGCCACGACATCGACAGGGGCCGCGGTCGACGAGCAGTACTTC
TRBJ2-7,NA,TRBD2,TRBV7-8,CASSLRRGGNDEQYF,TGTGCCAGCAGCTTAAGGCGGGGGGGTAACGACGAGCAGTACTTC
TRBJ2-7,NA,TRBD2,TRBV6-2/TRBV6-3,CASSFARTSGGPYEQYF,TGTGCCAGCAGTTTCGCCCGGACTAGCGGGGGGCCATACGAGCAGTACTTC
TRBJ2-7,many,NA,TRBV12-3/TRBV12-4,CASSRGQVSYEQYF,TGTGCCAGCAGCCGGGGACAAGTCTCCTACGAGCAGTACTTC
TRBJ1-5,many,TRBD1,TRBV20-1,CSAAPLQGNQPQHF,TGCAGTGCGGCCCCGTTACAGGGGAATCAGCCCCAGCATTTT
TRBJ2-7,NA,NA,TRBV7-2,CASSLGLNSYDQYF,TGTGCCAGCAGCTTAGGACTCAACTCCTACGATCAGTACTTC
TRBJ1-1,NA,NA,TRBV12-3/TRBV12-4,CASSFWNAEAFF,TGTGCCAGCAGTTTTTGGAACGCTGAAGCTTTCTTT
TRBJ1-1,NA,NA,TRBV2,CASRRTLPPEAFF,TGTGCCAGCAGACGGACATTGCCCCCTGAAGCTTTCTTT
TRBJ2-5,many,TRBD2,TRBV20-1,CSARDFGTSGGETQYF,TGCAGTGCTAGAGATTTCGGGACTAGCGGGGGGGAGACCCAGTACTTC
TRBJ2-2,NA,TRBD1,TRBV4-1,CASSQLALQGALGGELFF,TGCGCCAGCAGCCAATTAGCCCTCCAGGGGGCTCTGGGCGGGGAGCTGTTTTTT
TRBJ1-1,many,NA,TRBV6-5,CASSYAGTPAGEAFF,TGTGCCAGCAGTTACGCCGGGACACCGGCCGGGGAAGCTTTCTTT
TRBJ2-7,many,NA,TRBV10-2,CASTPGSGEQYF,TGCGCCAGCACCCCAGGTTCGGGAGAGCAGTACTTC
TRBJ1-6,many,NA,TRBV11-1,CASSPTDGLNSPLHF,TGTGCCAGCAGCCCCACGGACGGACTTAATTCACCCCTCCACTTT
TRBJ1-1,NA,NA,TRBV14,CASSLQPVANTEAFF,TGTGCCAGCAGCCTACAACCCGTCGCGAACACTGAAGCTTTCTTT
TRBJ1-5,once,NA,TRBV27,CASSPSSKGYNQPQHF,TGTGCCAGCAGTCCTTCTTCAAAGGGATACAATCAGCCCCAGCATTTT
TRBJ1-5,NA,TRBD1,TRBV28,CASSILRDRLGQPQHF,TGTGCCAGCAGTATCCTCCGGGACAGGTTGGGCCAGCCCCAGCATTTT
TRBJ1-5,NA,NA,TRBV20-1,CSATDMPYQPQHF,TGCAGTGCTACAGACATGCCCTATCAGCCCCAGCATTTT
TRBJ2-2,NA,TRBD2,TRBV12-3/TRBV12-4,CASITIAGPGGTGELFF,TGTGCCAGCATTACAATAGCGGGGCCGGGAGGTACCGGGGAGCTGTTTTTT
TRBJ2-5,many,NA,TRBV9,CASSVVGQRGETQYF,TGTGCCAGCAGCGTAGTAGGACAAAGAGGGGAGACCCAGTACTTC
TRBJ2-7,many,TRBD1,TRBV13,CASSSTGGNYEQYF,TGTGCCAGCAGCTCAACAGGGGGCAACTACGAGCAGTACTTC
TRBJ2-7,NA,NA,TRBV6-1,CASSATSLEQYF,TGTGCCAGCAGTGCTACTAGTCTCGAGCAGTACTTC
TRBJ1-1,many,TRBD1,TRBV15,CATRAHRGGTEAFF,TGTGCCACCAGAGCTCACAGGGGAGGAACTGAAGCTTTCTTT
TRBJ1-3,many,NA,TRBV7-9,CASRLDRSANTIYF,TGTGCCAGCAGACTTGACAGGTCAGCCAACACCATATATTTT
TRBJ1-1,once,NA,TRBV6-1,CASRPRQLGKEVFF,TGTGCCAGCAGGCCCCGACAGCTAGGCAAAGAAGTTTTCTTT
TRBJ2-7,few,TRBD1,TRBV3-1,CASSPTGTVFYEQYF,TGTGCCAGCAGCCCGACCGGGACAGTCTTCTACGAGCAGTACTTC
TRBJ2-5,NA,NA,TRBV7-3,CASSLTGGAETQYF,TGTGCCAGCAGCTTAACTGGGGGAGCAGAGACCCAGTACTTC
TRBJ2-7,many,NA,TRBV29-1,CRGWEGPRTWYEQYF,TGCAGGGGCTGGGAAGGACCCCGGACTTGGTACGAGCAGTACTTC
TRBJ2-7,NA,NA,TRBV2,CASSAQTGPRPYEQYF,TGTGCCAGCAGTGCGCAGACAGGTCCAAGGCCGTACGAGCAGTACTTC
TRBJ2-7,many,TRBD2,TRBV5-1,CASSLVPSGREVSYEQYF,TGCGCCAGCAGCTTGGTTCCTAGCGGGAGGGAGGTCTCCTACGAGCAGTACTTC
TRBJ2-2,few,TRBD1,TRBV18,CASSPPTGGENTGELFF,TGTGCCAGCTCACCACCGACAGGGGGAGAGAACACCGGGGAGCTGTTTTTT
TRBJ1-1,many,TRBD1,TRBV12-3/TRBV12-4,CASSLTLRDRECTEAFF,TGTGCCAGCAGTTTGACTCTCCGGGACAGGGAATGCACTGAAGCTTTCTTT
TRBJ2-7,NA,NA,TRBV18,CASSPLQFSYEQYF,TGTGCCAGCTCACCACTCCAGTTCTCCTACGAGCAGTACTTC
TRBJ2-7,many,NA,TRBV28,CASSSPESSYEQYF,TGTGCCAGCAGCTCTCCCGAGAGCTCCTACGAGCAGTACTTC
TRBJ2-5,many,NA,TRBV2,CASTRGDPRETQYF,TGTGCCAGCACCCGAGGGGACCCCCGGGAGACCCAGTACTTC
TRBJ1-3,many,TRBD1,TRBV12-3/TRBV12-4,CASTQRGGFGNTIYF,TGTGCCAGCACCCAGAGAGGGGGCTTTGGAAACACCATATATTTT
TRBJ2-7,many,NA,TRBV6-5,CASSYSRDSSYEQYF,TGTGCCAGCAGTTACTCGCGGGACAGTTCCTACGAGCAGTACTTC
TRBJ1-3,NA,NA,TRBV12-3/TRBV12-4,CASRMDQIAGNTIYF,TGTGCCAGCAGGATGGACCAAATCGCTGGAAACACCATATATTTT
TRBJ1-6,NA,TRBD1,TRBV6-1,CASSVQGPNSPLHF,TGTGCCAGCAGTGTACAGGGGCCCAATTCACCCCTCCACTTT
TRBJ2-3,few,NA,TRBV6-4,CASSDGGADTQYF,TGTGCCAGCAGTGACGGGGGCGCAGATACGCAGTATTTT